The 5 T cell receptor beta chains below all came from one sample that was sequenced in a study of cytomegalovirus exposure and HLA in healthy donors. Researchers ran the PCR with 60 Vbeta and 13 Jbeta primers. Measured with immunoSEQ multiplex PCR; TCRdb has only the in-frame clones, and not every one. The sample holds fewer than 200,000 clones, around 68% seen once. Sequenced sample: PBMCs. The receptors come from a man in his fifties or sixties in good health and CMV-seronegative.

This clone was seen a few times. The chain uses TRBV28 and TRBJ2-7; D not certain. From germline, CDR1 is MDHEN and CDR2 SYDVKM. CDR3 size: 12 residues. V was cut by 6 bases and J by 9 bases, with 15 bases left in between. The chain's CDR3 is CASSPAANLQYF. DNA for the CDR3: TGTGCCAGCAGCCCCGCGGCCAACTTGCAGTACTTC.

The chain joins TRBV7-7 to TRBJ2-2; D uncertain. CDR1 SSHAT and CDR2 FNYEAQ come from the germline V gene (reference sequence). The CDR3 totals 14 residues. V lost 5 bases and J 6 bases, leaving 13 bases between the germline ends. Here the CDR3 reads CASSLLAPAGELFF. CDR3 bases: TGTGCCAGCAGCCTTCTGGCCCCAGCCGGGGAGCTGTTTTTT. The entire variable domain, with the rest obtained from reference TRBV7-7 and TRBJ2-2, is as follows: GAGVSQSPRYKVTKRGQDVTLRCDPISSHATLYWYQQALGQGPEFLTYFNYEAQPDKSGLPSDRFSAERPEGSISTLTIQRTEQRDSAMYRCASSLLAPAGELFFGEGSRLTVL.

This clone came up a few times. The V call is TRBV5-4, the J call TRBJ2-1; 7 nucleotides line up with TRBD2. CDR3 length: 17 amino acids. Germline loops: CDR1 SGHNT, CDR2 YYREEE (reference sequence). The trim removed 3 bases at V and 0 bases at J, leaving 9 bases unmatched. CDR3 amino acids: CASSSPLSGRSYNEQFF. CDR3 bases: TGTGCCAGCAGCTCGCCCCTTAGCGGGCGCTCCTACAATGAGCAGTTCTTC.

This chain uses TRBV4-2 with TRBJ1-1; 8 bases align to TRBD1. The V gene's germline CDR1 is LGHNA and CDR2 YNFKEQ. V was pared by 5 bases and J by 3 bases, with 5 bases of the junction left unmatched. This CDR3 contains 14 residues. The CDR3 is CASSLQGGDTEAFF. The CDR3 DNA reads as TGTGCCAGCAGCTTACAGGGGGGAGACACTGAAGCTTTCTTT.

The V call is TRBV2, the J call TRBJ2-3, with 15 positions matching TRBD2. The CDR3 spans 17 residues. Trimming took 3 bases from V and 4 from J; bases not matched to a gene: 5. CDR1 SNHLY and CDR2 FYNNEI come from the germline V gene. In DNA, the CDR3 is TGTGCCAGCAGTGACGGACTAGCGGGGGGGAGGGCAGATACGCAGTATTTT. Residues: CASSDGLAGGRADTQYF.